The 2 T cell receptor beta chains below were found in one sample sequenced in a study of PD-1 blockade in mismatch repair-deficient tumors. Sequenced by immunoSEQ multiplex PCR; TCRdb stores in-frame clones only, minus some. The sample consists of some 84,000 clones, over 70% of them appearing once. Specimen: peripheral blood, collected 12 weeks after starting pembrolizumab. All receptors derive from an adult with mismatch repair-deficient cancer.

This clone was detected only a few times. The CDR3 region is CASTRGIGNEQYF. As DNA, the CDR3 is TGCGCCAGCACCCGAGGGATTGGTAACGAGCAGTACTTC. The chain is built from TRBV10-2 and TRBJ2-7; tentatively, D is TRBD2 (5 bases). CDR1 WSHSY and CDR2 SAAADI come from the germline V gene. This CDR3 is built from 13 residues. Trimming took off 7 bases at V and 5 bases at J, with 15 bases between the two ends.

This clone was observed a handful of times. The CDR3 nucleotides are TGTGCCAGCAGCGTAGAGGGGGCAGGAGAAAAACTGTTTTTT. Translating gives CASSVEGAGEKLFF. The V and J genes are TRBV9 and TRBJ1-4; 7 bases fit TRBD1. After removal of 0 bases from V and 8 bases from J, the junction contained 4 bases not matched to a gene. CDR3 length: 14 residues. Per germline, CDR1 SGDLS and CDR2 YYNGEE.